This is a list of T cell receptor beta chains from one sample in a study of T-cell reconstitution after alpha-beta-depleted transplantation in children. TCRdb re-derived calls from the PCR reads in MiXCR, one entry per CDR3 protein. The sample lists some 290,000 distinct CDR3 sequences, 23% occurring once. The material sequenced was PBMCs, mostly from graft donor cells, taken 180 days after TCRalphabeta/CD19-depleted stem cell transplant. Source of these receptors: a male patient younger than 18 who had a stem cell transplant for acute lymphoblastic leukemia, so the T cells may come from the graft donor. Both conserved end residues are part of each CDR3. The order of the fields is J gene, clone size, V gene, D gene, CDR3 DNA, CDR3 protein. A D gene is named only where the DNA matches it firmly. The size of a clone is reported for some rows only, either as once, few or many, or as a class for expanded clones.

J gene: TRBJ2-7
clone size: once
V gene: TRBV20-1
D gene: TRBD1
CDR3 DNA: TGCAGTGCTCCGGGGGACAGGGATTACGAGCAGTACTTC
CDR3 protein: CSAPGDRDYEQYF

J gene: TRBJ2-7
clone size: NA
V gene: TRBV6-5
D gene: NA
CDR3 DNA: TGTGCCAGCAGTTCCGGGACTTATGACGAGCAGTACTTC
CDR3 protein: CASSSGTYDEQYF

J gene: TRBJ2-1
clone size: NA
V gene: TRBV21-1
D gene: NA
CDR3 DNA: TGTGCCAGCAGCCTTGAGACACGTAATGAGCAGTTCTTC
CDR3 protein: CASSLETRNEQFF

J gene: TRBJ2-1
clone size: NA
V gene: TRBV7-9
D gene: NA
CDR3 DNA: TGTGCCAGCAGCTTTGAAACGGAGGGCGGACAGTTCTTC
CDR3 protein: CASSFETEGGQFF

J gene: TRBJ2-5
clone size: few
V gene: TRBV4-1
D gene: NA
CDR3 DNA: TGCGCCAGCAGCGGCCGAGAAGAGACCCAGTACTTC
CDR3 protein: CASSGREETQYF

J gene: TRBJ1-5
clone size: NA
V gene: TRBV27
D gene: NA
CDR3 DNA: TGTGCCAGCAGTTTATATGGCAGGGGCTGGAATCAGCCCCAGCATTTT
CDR3 protein: CASSLYGRGWNQPQHF

J gene: TRBJ2-3
clone size: few
V gene: TRBV5-1
D gene: TRBD2
CDR3 DNA: TGCGCCAGCAGCTTGGCTAGCGGGCCTGGACTAGATACGCAGTATTTT
CDR3 protein: CASSLASGPGLDTQYF

J gene: TRBJ2-5
clone size: NA
V gene: TRBV5-1
D gene: NA
CDR3 DNA: TGCGCCAGCAGCTTGGGCTGGGACTACCAAGAGACCCAGTACTTC
CDR3 protein: CASSLGWDYQETQYF

J gene: TRBJ2-5
clone size: once
V gene: TRBV24-1
D gene: NA
CDR3 DNA: TGTGCCACCAGTGATTTGGGGGCGAATAGGGAGACCCAGTACTTC
CDR3 protein: CATSDLGANRETQYF

J gene: TRBJ1-4
clone size: NA
V gene: TRBV6-1
D gene: TRBD1
CDR3 DNA: TGTGCCAGCAGTGCCCAGGGGGCAACTAATGAAAAACTGTTTTTT
CDR3 protein: CASSAQGATNEKLFF

J gene: TRBJ1-1
clone size: few
V gene: TRBV20-1
D gene: NA
CDR3 DNA: TGCAGTGCTAGGGGGACCGAGAACACTGAAGCTTTCTTT
CDR3 protein: CSARGTENTEAFF

J gene: TRBJ1-4
clone size: few
V gene: TRBV10-2
D gene: NA
CDR3 DNA: TGCGCCAGCAGGGACAGACCTAATGAAAAACTGTTTTTT
CDR3 protein: CASRDRPNEKLFF

J gene: TRBJ2-7
clone size: few
V gene: TRBV9
D gene: NA
CDR3 DNA: TGTGCCAGCAGCGTAGAGGAGCCCCTCAAAGACTACGAGCAGTACTTC
CDR3 protein: CASSVEEPLKDYEQYF

J gene: TRBJ2-3
clone size: NA
V gene: TRBV2
D gene: NA
CDR3 DNA: TGTGCCAGCACCAAGGGACGGAACACAGATACGCAGTATTTT
CDR3 protein: CASTKGRNTDTQYF

J gene: TRBJ2-7
clone size: NA
V gene: TRBV11-2
D gene: NA
CDR3 DNA: TGTGCCAGCAGCTTCCTCAGGGTTTCGTCCTACGAGCAGTACTTC
CDR3 protein: CASSFLRVSSYEQYF

J gene: TRBJ2-3
clone size: NA
V gene: TRBV10-1
D gene: TRBD2
CDR3 DNA: TGCGCCAGGGCAGCGGGAGGAAGTACAGATACGCAGTATTTT
CDR3 protein: CARAAGGSTDTQYF

J gene: TRBJ2-7
clone size: NA
V gene: TRBV5-1
D gene: TRBD2
CDR3 DNA: TGCGCCAGCTGTGCCGGGACTAGCGCGACCCTGCTCTACGAGCAGTACTTC
CDR3 protein: CASCAGTSATLLYEQYF

J gene: TRBJ2-1
clone size: few
V gene: TRBV5-1
D gene: TRBD2
CDR3 DNA: TGCGCCAGCAGCTTGGCAGGACTAGCGGGAGTGGTGGATGAGCAGTTCTTC
CDR3 protein: CASSLAGLAGVVDEQFF

J gene: TRBJ2-7
clone size: NA
V gene: TRBV7-2
D gene: TRBD2
CDR3 DNA: TGTGCCAGCAGCTTATTAACTAGCGCGGACGAGCAGTACTTC
CDR3 protein: CASSLLTSADEQYF

J gene: TRBJ2-4
clone size: NA
V gene: TRBV7-9
D gene: NA
CDR3 DNA: TGTGTCAGCAGCTTAGCTGGCCAATACATTCAGTACTTC
CDR3 protein: CVSSLAGQYIQYF

J gene: TRBJ1-4
clone size: once
V gene: TRBV4-1
D gene: NA
CDR3 DNA: TGCGCCAGCAGCCATCCTCTGAGGGCTAATGAAAAACTGTTTTTT
CDR3 protein: CASSHPLRANEKLFF

J gene: TRBJ1-1
clone size: many
V gene: TRBV5-1
D gene: NA
CDR3 DNA: TGCGCCAGCAGCTTGAGGGACACTGAAGCTTTCTTT
CDR3 protein: CASSLRDTEAFF

J gene: TRBJ2-2
clone size: NA
V gene: TRBV20-1
D gene: NA
CDR3 DNA: TGCAGTGTTAGAAAGAGCGGATCGAACACCGGGGAGCTGTTTTTT
CDR3 protein: CSVRKSGSNTGELFF

J gene: TRBJ2-1
clone size: NA
V gene: TRBV27
D gene: NA
CDR3 DNA: TGTGCCAGCAGTTTATGGCCAAATTCCTACAATGAGCAGTTCTTC
CDR3 protein: CASSLWPNSYNEQFF

J gene: TRBJ2-1
clone size: NA
V gene: TRBV6-5
D gene: NA
CDR3 DNA: TGTGCCGGAGGGCAGGGAAATGAGCAGTTCTTC
CDR3 protein: CAGGQGNEQFF

J gene: TRBJ2-7
clone size: NA
V gene: TRBV7-3
D gene: TRBD2
CDR3 DNA: TGTGCCAGCAGCTTCGGACTAGCGCCCTATAACGAGCAGTACTTC
CDR3 protein: CASSFGLAPYNEQYF

J gene: TRBJ2-7
clone size: few
V gene: TRBV5-1
D gene: NA
CDR3 DNA: TGCGCCAGCAGCTTGGGTGGGGAATCGGGCGAGCAGTACTTC
CDR3 protein: CASSLGGESGEQYF

J gene: TRBJ2-3
clone size: NA
V gene: TRBV7-7
D gene: TRBD2
CDR3 DNA: TGTGCCAGCAGCCCCCAGACTAGCGGGAGTGATACGCAGTATTTT
CDR3 protein: CASSPQTSGSDTQYF

J gene: TRBJ2-7
clone size: many
V gene: TRBV10-1
D gene: TRBD2
CDR3 DNA: TGCGCCAGCAGTGACCGGGGACTACCATCCTACGAGCAGTACTTC
CDR3 protein: CASSDRGLPSYEQYF

J gene: TRBJ2-3
clone size: NA
V gene: TRBV5-1
D gene: NA
CDR3 DNA: TGCGCCAGCAGCTTGGCGGCGGGACTTGGGACAGATACGCAGTATTTT
CDR3 protein: CASSLAAGLGTDTQYF

J gene: TRBJ2-1
clone size: few
V gene: TRBV20-1
D gene: NA
CDR3 DNA: TGCAGTGCTAGACACTGGAACAATGAGCAGTTCTTC
CDR3 protein: CSARHWNNEQFF

J gene: TRBJ2-7
clone size: NA
V gene: TRBV20-1
D gene: NA
CDR3 DNA: TGCAGTGGGGGGGCCTACGAGCAGTACTTC
CDR3 protein: CSGGAYEQYF

J gene: TRBJ2-7
clone size: once
V gene: TRBV5-1
D gene: TRBD1
CDR3 DNA: TGCGCCAGCAGCTATGACAGGGGCCTCTCCTACGAGCAGTACTTC
CDR3 protein: CASSYDRGLSYEQYF

J gene: TRBJ2-1
clone size: NA
V gene: TRBV20-1
D gene: NA
CDR3 DNA: TGCAGTGCTAGTAAGGACCGAAAGATGGATGAGCAGTTCTTC
CDR3 protein: CSASKDRKMDEQFF

J gene: TRBJ2-7
clone size: few
V gene: TRBV5-1
D gene: TRBD2
CDR3 DNA: TGCGCCAGCAGCGTACTAGCGGGCCCCTACGAGCAGTACTTC
CDR3 protein: CASSVLAGPYEQYF

J gene: TRBJ2-1
clone size: NA
V gene: TRBV9
D gene: TRBD2
CDR3 DNA: TGTGCCAGCAGCGCTAGCGGGAGGGAGGGAGGTGAGCAGTTCTTC
CDR3 protein: CASSASGREGGEQFF

J gene: TRBJ2-3
clone size: NA
V gene: TRBV15
D gene: NA
CDR3 DNA: TGTGCCACCAGGGCAGGGCTCACATTTAGCACAGATACGCAGTATTTT
CDR3 protein: CATRAGLTFSTDTQYF

J gene: TRBJ2-2
clone size: NA
V gene: TRBV7-6
D gene: TRBD2
CDR3 DNA: TGTGCCAGCAGCTTCGGGCTAGCGGGTCCCACCGGGGAGCTGTTTTTT
CDR3 protein: CASSFGLAGPTGELFF

J gene: TRBJ2-7
clone size: many
V gene: TRBV28
D gene: NA
CDR3 DNA: TGTGCCAGCAGTCACACCTACGAGCAGTACTTC
CDR3 protein: CASSHTYEQYF

J gene: TRBJ2-7
clone size: few
V gene: TRBV12-3/TRBV12-4
D gene: NA
CDR3 DNA: TGTGCCAGCAGTTTTACCTTGAGCTCCTACGAGCAGTACTTC
CDR3 protein: CASSFTLSSYEQYF

J gene: TRBJ1-3
clone size: NA
V gene: TRBV5-1
D gene: NA
CDR3 DNA: TGCGCCAGCAGCTTGGAGGCTCGGGGCACTGGAAACACCATATATTTT
CDR3 protein: CASSLEARGTGNTIYF

J gene: TRBJ2-5
clone size: few
V gene: TRBV20-1
D gene: NA
CDR3 DNA: TGCAGTGCTAGGGGGACCGGTGGCAGTCAAGAGACCCAGTACTTC
CDR3 protein: CSARGTGGSQETQYF

J gene: TRBJ2-6
clone size: many
V gene: TRBV5-1
D gene: NA
CDR3 DNA: TGCGCCAGCAGCTTGATGGGGAACTCTGGGGCCAACGTCCTGACTTTC
CDR3 protein: CASSLMGNSGANVLTF

J gene: TRBJ1-3
clone size: NA
V gene: TRBV12-3/TRBV12-4
D gene: NA
CDR3 DNA: TGTGCCAGCAGTTCCCAGGGAACGGGAAACACCATATATTTT
CDR3 protein: CASSSQGTGNTIYF

J gene: TRBJ1-6
clone size: NA
V gene: TRBV7-2
D gene: NA
CDR3 DNA: TGTGCCAGCAGCTTAGGGAGCAGGACCAATTCACCCCTCCACTTT
CDR3 protein: CASSLGSRTNSPLHF

J gene: TRBJ1-1
clone size: NA
V gene: TRBV30
D gene: NA
CDR3 DNA: TGTGCCTGGAAGGGCAGTTTGAACACTGAAGCTTTCTTT
CDR3 protein: CAWKGSLNTEAFF

J gene: TRBJ2-5
clone size: NA
V gene: TRBV4-1
D gene: NA
CDR3 DNA: TGCGCCAGCAGCCAGTCTCTTAGGTCAGGAGGAGAGACCCAGTACTTC
CDR3 protein: CASSQSLRSGGETQYF

J gene: TRBJ2-2
clone size: NA
V gene: TRBV7-2
D gene: TRBD2
CDR3 DNA: TGTGCCAGCAGCTTACTCTGGACTAGCTGGGACACCGGGGAGCTGTTTTTT
CDR3 protein: CASSLLWTSWDTGELFF

J gene: TRBJ1-3
clone size: many
V gene: TRBV7-9
D gene: NA
CDR3 DNA: TGTGCCAGCAGCCTAGCTGGAAACACCATATATTTT
CDR3 protein: CASSLAGNTIYF

J gene: TRBJ2-7
clone size: NA
V gene: TRBV5-1
D gene: TRBD2
CDR3 DNA: TGCGCCAGCAGCTTGGATATAGCGGGAGGGCCGGGGCAGTACTTC
CDR3 protein: CASSLDIAGGPGQYF

J gene: TRBJ2-2
clone size: few
V gene: TRBV5-1
D gene: NA
CDR3 DNA: TGCGCCAGCTTTAGTGAGCAGGGGCGGCTGTTTTTT
CDR3 protein: CASFSEQGRLFF

J gene: TRBJ2-2
clone size: NA
V gene: TRBV20-1
D gene: TRBD2
CDR3 DNA: TGCAGTGCTAGAGATCCCGCCGGGCGGGAGGCCGGGGGCACCGGGGAGCTGTTTTTT
CDR3 protein: CSARDPAGREAGGTGELFF